One sample yielded the 5 T cell receptor beta chains listed below, sequenced in a study of beta chain features in type 1 diabetes. Of the isolated RNA, all was reverse transcribed, and so the sequenced material was expressed TCRB transcripts. This table comes from immunoSEQ multiplex PCR, and its TCRdb copy is limited to in-frame clones, with some not included. This table has 500,000 to 700,000 clones, less than 20% appearing once. Material for sequencing was naive CD4+ T cells from blood. Source of these receptors: a man in his late teens or twenties in good health.

This clone was seen a handful of times. The chain employs TRBV2 and TRBJ2-7; D uncertain. V lost 4 bases and J 2 bases, leaving 12 bases between the germline ends. In germline, CDR1 is SNHLY, CDR2 FYNNEI. The CDR3 loop spans 14 amino acids. The DNA for the CDR3 is TGTGCCAGCAGTGTTCAGACGGGCACCTACGAGCAGTACTTC. Amino acid sequence: CASSVQTGTYEQYF.

This clone was counted only a few times. This chain connects TRBV2 to TRBJ1-5; unclear D gene. With 8 bases removed from V and 3 bases from J, the gap between germline ends came to 14 bases. The CDR3 contains 14 residues. Germline V gene sequence: CDR1 SNHLY, CDR2 FYNNEI. DNA for the CDR3: TGTGCCAGCGGAGGCTTCGACCCCAATCAGCCCCAGCATTTT. This gives the protein CASGGFDPNQPQHF.

In its sample, this clone was seen a few times. This specimen includes other DNA sequences encoding the same CDR3. This rearrangement joins TRBV7-9 to TRBJ2-1; 11 bases are a match to TRBD2. Trimming at V came to 1 base and at J to 5 bases, leaving 13 bases not matched to a gene. Germline values: CDR1 SEHNR, CDR2 FQNEAQ (reference sequence). The CDR3 runs to 19 residues. CDR3 coding DNA: TGTGCCAGCAGCTTAGGCCTAGCGGGAGGTACAACTAGGAACAATGAGCAGTTCTTC. It yields the protein CASSLGLAGGTTRNNEQFF. The full variable domain, completed using reference TRBV7-9 and TRBJ2-1, is DTGVSQNPRHKITKRGQNVTFRCDPISEHNRLYWYRQTLGQGPEFLTYFQNEAQLEKSRLLSDRFSAERPKGSFSTLEIQRTEQGDSAMYLCASSLGLAGGTTRNNEQFFGPGTRLTVL.

About this clone itself: In this CDR3 the conserved last residue, phenylalanine or tryptophan, is missing, so a read error is likely. It is unclear where the CDR3 begins or ends on the DNA, so no DNA is shown, and the CDR3 is as TCRdb lists it. The chain has TRBV6-6 and TRBJ1-2. The CDR3 has 12 residues if both end residues are counted. The germline CDR1 and CDR2 sequences are MNHNY and SVGAGI (reference sequence). CDR3: CASSYRDGHWIS.

This chain links TRBV7-2 with TRBJ1-5; 8 bases align to TRBD1. This CDR3 has 13 amino acids. Germline trimming cut 5 bases from V and 8 bases from J; bases unmatched to any gene: 5. Per the germline V gene, CDR1 is SGHTA and CDR2 is FQGNSA. The CDR3 DNA is TGTGCCAGCAGCCCGGGACAGGCGGAGCCCCAGCATTTT. Residues: CASSPGQAEPQHF.